This TCR beta chain was sequenced for a study of CD8 T cells in ankylosing spondylitis. Whole-study results and caveats: What seemed typical of ankylosing spondylitis blood was a TCR beta motif built from several highly homologous variants.

This clonotype was observed many times. Its antigen is undetermined. Each CDR3 protein gets one entry after TCRdb re-called the 5' RACE reads with MiXCR. The top ten hold 6.8% of the sample, which has about 540,000 distinct CDR3 sequences, roughly 13% seen once. Germline CDR1 reads ENHRY; CDR2 reads SYGVKD. V shed 3 bases and J 13 bases; nucleotides not matched to a gene: 5. This CDR3 is 14 amino acids long. Sequenced material: blood, either unsorted or a sorted T cell fraction (not recorded which). V gene TRBV10-3 combines with J gene TRBJ2-1; 14 positions agree with TRBD2. This receptor was obtained from a male donor with ankylosing spondylitis. The CDR3 here is CAISDPGLAGVQFF. As DNA, the CDR3 is TGTGCCATCAGTGACCCGGGACTAGCGGGAGTTCAGTTCTTC.